This T cell receptor beta chain was obtained from a study of OX40 agonist ivuxolimab in advanced cancers. Study background: Of mixed ages from roughly 23 to 85 and averaging about 56 years, the group was around 78% male. Prior anti-PD-1, anti-PD-L1 or anti-CTLA-4 therapy did not bar entry, and 30% to 40% had some.

Concerning this clone itself: Antigen specificity is unknown.

Study-wide points: Low normalized T-cell clonal expansion also characterized some of the nonresponders.

Using immunoSEQ multiplex PCR, the repertoire was profiled, and TCRdb retains in-frame clones only, with some absent. The data contain about 49,000 clones, around 85% of them singletons. This CDR3 has 13 residues. Trimming removed 7 bases at V and 7 bases at J, with 14 bases between. In germline, CDR1 is MNHEY, CDR2 SVGAGI. This TCR came from an adult with an advanced solid tumor such as melanoma, head and neck, liver or kidney cancer. Sequences were derived from CD4+ or CD8+ T cells sorted from blood, sampled in a trial of the OX40 agonist ivuxolimab. The chain uses TRBV6-5 and TRBJ2-1; D uncertain. CDR3 protein: CASTPSRLNEQFF. The CDR3 DNA is TGTGCCAGCACCCCGTCCCGGCTTAATGAGCAGTTCTTC.